These 4 T cell receptor beta chains were sequenced from one sample in a study of T cells in Graves' hyperthyroidism and ophthalmopathy. Regions amplified from RNA transcripts were the TCR beta CDR3 regions. HTBI primers were employed in a first-round RT-PCR of the TCR CDR3. Using its own MiXCR run on the multiplex PCR reads, TCRdb lists one record per CDR3 protein. The sample contains about 420,000 distinct CDR3 sequences, about a sixth of which appear only once. The sequencing input was blood. These receptors were collected from a woman aged 18-29 years with Graves' hyperthyroidism.

The table lists this clonotype with many counts. The V gene is TRBV5-1, the J gene TRBJ2-5, with 7 bases that match TRBD1. The CDR3 is made up of 13 amino acids. The trim removed 4 bases at V and 3 bases at J, leaving 3 bases unmatched. From germline, CDR1 is SGHRS and CDR2 YFSETQ. Written as DNA, the CDR3 is TGCGCCAGCAGCCGGGGACAGAAAGAGACCCAGTACTTC. Its protein is CASSRGQKETQYF.

The rearrangement joins TRBV3-1 to TRBJ2-2, with TRBD2 matching over 7 bases. J gave up 1 base and V 1 base, and 0 bases lay outside the gene matches. Germline CDR1 and CDR2: LGHDT and YNNKEL (reference sequence). This CDR3 has 15 amino acids. For the CDR3, the DNA is TGTGCCAGCAGCCAAGCGGGGGGGAACACCGGGGAGCTGTTTTTT. This sequence encodes CASSQAGGNTGELFF.

This clonotype appeared many times. The rearrangement joins TRBV12-3 or TRBV12-4 to TRBJ2-5; a possible D gene is TRBD1 (5 bases). There are 14 residues in the CDR3. V shed 1 base and J shed 5 bases, with 11 bases lying between them. The CDR3 is CASSLVGEGETQYF. CDR3 coding DNA: TGTGCCAGCAGTTTAGTAGGGGAAGGGGAGACCCAGTACTTC.

This clonotype appeared many times. This chain joins TRBV5-1 and TRBJ2-7; possible D gene TRBD1, 5 bases. Per the germline V gene, CDR1 is SGHRS and CDR2 is YFSETQ. Between the trimmed V and J ends, which lost 7 bases and 2 bases, there was a span of 16 bases. The CDR3 is made up of 14 amino acids. CDR3 region: CASPQQEPTYEQYF. CDR3 coding DNA: TGCGCCAGCCCCCAACAGGAACCGACCTACGAGCAGTACTTC.